This TCR beta chain was recovered during a study of T cells in Graves' hyperthyroidism and ophthalmopathy. Amplification of TCR beta CDR3 regions used RNA as the template. First-round RT-PCR targeting the TCR CDR3 was performed with the HTBI primer set. TCRdb passed the multiplex PCR reads through MiXCR, listing each CDR3 protein once. The sample yields just under 750,000 distinct CDR3 sequences, over 35% seen once. Diagnoses were established using clinical symptoms, serum thyroxine and TRAb, thyroid ultrasound and orbital computed tomography. The CDR3 length is 13 residues. V dropped 5 bases and J dropped 6 bases, with 10 bases sitting between them. Germline V gives CDR1 MNHNS, CDR2 SASEGT.

The receptor was derived from a woman aged 40 to 49 with Graves' hyperthyroidism. Material for sequencing was blood. The V call is TRBV6-1, the J call TRBJ2-2; D ambiguous. The DNA of the CDR3 is TGTGCCAGCAGTCGCGGACGTTCCGGGGAGCTGTTTTTT. Translated: CASSRGRSGELFF.